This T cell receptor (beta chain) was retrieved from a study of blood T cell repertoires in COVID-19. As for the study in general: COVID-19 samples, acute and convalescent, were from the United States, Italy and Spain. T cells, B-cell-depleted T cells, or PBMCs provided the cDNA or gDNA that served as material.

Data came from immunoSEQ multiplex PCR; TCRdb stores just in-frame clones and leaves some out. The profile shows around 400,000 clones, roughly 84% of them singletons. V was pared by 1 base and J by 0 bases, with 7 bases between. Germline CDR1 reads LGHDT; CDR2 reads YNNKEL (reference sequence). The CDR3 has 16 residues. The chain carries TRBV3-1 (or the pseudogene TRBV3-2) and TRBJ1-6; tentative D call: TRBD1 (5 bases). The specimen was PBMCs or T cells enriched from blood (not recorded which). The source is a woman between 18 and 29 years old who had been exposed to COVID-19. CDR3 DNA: TGTGCCAGCAGCCAAGTCAGGGACTCCTATAATTCACCCCTCCACTTT. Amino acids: CASSQVRDSYNSPLHF.